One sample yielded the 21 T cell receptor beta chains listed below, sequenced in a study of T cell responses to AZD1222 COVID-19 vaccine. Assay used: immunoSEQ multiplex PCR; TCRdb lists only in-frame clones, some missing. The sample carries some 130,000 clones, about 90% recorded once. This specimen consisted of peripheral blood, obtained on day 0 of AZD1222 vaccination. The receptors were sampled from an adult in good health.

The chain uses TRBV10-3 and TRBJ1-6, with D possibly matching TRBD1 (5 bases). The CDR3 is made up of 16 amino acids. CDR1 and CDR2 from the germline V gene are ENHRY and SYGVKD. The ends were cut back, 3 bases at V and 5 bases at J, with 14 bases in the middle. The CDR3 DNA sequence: TGTGCCATCAGTGATTTAGGACAAGCTAATAATTCACCCCTCCACTTT. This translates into CAISDLGQANNSPLHF.

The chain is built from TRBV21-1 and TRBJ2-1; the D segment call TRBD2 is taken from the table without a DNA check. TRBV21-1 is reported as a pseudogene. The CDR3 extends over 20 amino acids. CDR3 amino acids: CASSKGSLGGSHLKRNEQFF. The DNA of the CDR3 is TGTGCCAGCAGCAAAGGTTCTCTGGGCGGGTCCCACCTAAAACGGAATGAGCAGTTCTTC.

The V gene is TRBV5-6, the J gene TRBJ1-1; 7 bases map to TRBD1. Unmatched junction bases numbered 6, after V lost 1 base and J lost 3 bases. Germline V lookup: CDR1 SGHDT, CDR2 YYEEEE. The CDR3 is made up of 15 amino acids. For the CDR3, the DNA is TGTGCCAGCAGCTTGACAGGGGCGTCATACACTGAAGCTTTCTTT. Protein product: CASSLTGASYTEAFF.

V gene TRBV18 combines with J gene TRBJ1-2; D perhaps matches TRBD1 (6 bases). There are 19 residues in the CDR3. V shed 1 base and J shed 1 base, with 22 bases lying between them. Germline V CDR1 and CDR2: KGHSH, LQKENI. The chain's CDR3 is CASSPLEVRTTGINYGYTF. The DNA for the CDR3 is TGTGCCAGCTCACCACTCGAAGTACGGACAACAGGGATTAACTATGGCTACACCTTC.

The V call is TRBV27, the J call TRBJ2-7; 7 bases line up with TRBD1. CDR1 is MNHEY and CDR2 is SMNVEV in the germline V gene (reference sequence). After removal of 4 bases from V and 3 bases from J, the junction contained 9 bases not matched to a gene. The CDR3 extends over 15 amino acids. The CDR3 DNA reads TGTGCCAGCAGTTCCCCCCGGACAGGCATCTACGAGCAGTACTTC. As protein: CASSSPRTGIYEQYF.

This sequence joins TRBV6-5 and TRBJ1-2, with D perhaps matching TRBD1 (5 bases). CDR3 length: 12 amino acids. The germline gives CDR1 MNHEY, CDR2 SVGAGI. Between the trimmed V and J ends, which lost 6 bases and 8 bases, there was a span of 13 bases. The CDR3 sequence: CASRSDIWGYTF. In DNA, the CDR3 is TGTGCCAGCAGGTCGGACATTTGGGGCTACACCTTC.

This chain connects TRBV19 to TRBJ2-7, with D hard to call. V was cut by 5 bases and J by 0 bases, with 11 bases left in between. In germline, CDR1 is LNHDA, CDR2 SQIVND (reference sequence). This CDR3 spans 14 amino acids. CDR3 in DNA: TGTGCCAGTAGTGTTGGACGGAGCTCCTACGAGCAGTACTTC. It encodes CASSVGRSSYEQYF.

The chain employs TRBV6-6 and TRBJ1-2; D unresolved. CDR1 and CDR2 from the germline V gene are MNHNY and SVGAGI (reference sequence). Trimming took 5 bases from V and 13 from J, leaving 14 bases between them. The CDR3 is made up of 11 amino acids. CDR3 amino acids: CASSPRENGTF. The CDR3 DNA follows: TGTGCCAGCAGTCCTCGAGAAAATGGCACCTTC.

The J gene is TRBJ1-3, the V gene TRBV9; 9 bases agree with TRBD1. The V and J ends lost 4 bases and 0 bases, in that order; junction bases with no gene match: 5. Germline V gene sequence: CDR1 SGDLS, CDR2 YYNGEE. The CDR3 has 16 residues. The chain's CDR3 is CASSFQTGGSGNTIYF. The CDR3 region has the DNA TGTGCCAGCAGCTTCCAGACAGGGGGCTCTGGAAACACCATATATTTT.

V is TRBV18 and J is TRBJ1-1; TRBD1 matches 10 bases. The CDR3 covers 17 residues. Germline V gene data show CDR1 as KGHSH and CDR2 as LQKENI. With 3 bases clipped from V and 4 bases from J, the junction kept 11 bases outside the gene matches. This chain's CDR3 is CASSPLPGQGFGTEAFF. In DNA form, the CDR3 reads TGTGCCAGCTCACCCCTACCGGGACAGGGGTTCGGCACTGAAGCTTTCTTT.

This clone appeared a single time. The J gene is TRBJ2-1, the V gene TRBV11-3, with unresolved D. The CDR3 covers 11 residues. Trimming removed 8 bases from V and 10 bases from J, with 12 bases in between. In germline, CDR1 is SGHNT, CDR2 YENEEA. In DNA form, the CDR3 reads TGTGCCAGCCGTATGGGTGAGGAGCAGTTCTTC. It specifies CASRMGEEQFF.

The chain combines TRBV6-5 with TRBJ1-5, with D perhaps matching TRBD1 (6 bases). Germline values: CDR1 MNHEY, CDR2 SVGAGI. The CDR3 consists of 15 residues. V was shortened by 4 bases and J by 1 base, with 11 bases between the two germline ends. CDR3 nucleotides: TGTGCCAGCAGTTTTATGGGGGCGAGCAATCAGCCCCAGCATTTT. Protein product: CASSFMGASNQPQHF.

The CDR3 sequence: CATSGSGDKAQVSNQPQHF. The CDR3 DNA follows: TGTGCCACCAGTGGATCCGGGGACAAAGCCCAGGTGAGCAATCAGCCCCAGCATTTT. The rearrangement joins TRBV24-1 to TRBJ1-5; D possibly corresponds to TRBD1 (6 bases). There are 19 residues in the CDR3. V dropped 5 bases and J dropped 1 base, with 23 bases sitting between them. Germline V gene data show CDR1 as KGHDR and CDR2 as SFDVKD.

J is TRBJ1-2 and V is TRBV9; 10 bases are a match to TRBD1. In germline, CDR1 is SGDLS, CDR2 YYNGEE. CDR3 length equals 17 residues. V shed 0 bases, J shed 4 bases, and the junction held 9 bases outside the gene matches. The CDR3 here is CASSVGSGTGAIYGYTF. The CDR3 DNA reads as TGTGCCAGCAGCGTAGGTTCCGGGACAGGGGCCATCTATGGCTACACCTTC. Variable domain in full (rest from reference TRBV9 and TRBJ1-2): DSGVTQTPKHLITATGQRVTLRCSPRSGDLSVYWYQQSLDQGLQFLIQYYNGEERAKGNILERFSAQQFPDLHSELNLSSLELGDSALYFCASSVGSGTGAIYGYTFGSGTRLTVV.

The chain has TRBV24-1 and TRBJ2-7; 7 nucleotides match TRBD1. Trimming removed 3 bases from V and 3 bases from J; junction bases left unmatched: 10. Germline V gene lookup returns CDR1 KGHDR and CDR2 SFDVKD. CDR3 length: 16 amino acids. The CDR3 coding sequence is TGTGCCACCAGTGATACAACCCCTGGACAGGTCTACGAGCAGTACTTC. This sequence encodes CATSDTTPGQVYEQYF.

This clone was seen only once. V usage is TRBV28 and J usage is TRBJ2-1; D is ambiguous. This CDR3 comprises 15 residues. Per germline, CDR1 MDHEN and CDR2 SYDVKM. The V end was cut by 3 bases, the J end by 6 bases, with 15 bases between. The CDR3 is CASSFLWQASNEQFF. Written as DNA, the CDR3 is TGTGCCAGCAGTTTTTTGTGGCAGGCGAGCAATGAGCAGTTCTTC.

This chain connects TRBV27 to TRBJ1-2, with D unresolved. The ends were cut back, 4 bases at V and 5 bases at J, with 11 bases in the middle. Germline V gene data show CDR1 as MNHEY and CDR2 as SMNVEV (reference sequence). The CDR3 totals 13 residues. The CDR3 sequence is CASSWTPRYGYTF. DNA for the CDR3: TGTGCCAGCAGTTGGACCCCCCGATATGGCTACACCTTC.

The CDR3 DNA follows: TGTGCCAGTAGTATCTCAGGGCCCTACGAGCAGTACTTC. Protein: CASSISGPYEQYF. This chain links TRBV19 with TRBJ2-7; D perhaps matches TRBD1 (5 bases). This CDR3 region has 13 residues. The germline V and J ends were trimmed by 3 bases and 2 bases, with 8 bases remaining between them. Germline-derived CDR1 and CDR2 are LNHDA and SQIVND (reference sequence).

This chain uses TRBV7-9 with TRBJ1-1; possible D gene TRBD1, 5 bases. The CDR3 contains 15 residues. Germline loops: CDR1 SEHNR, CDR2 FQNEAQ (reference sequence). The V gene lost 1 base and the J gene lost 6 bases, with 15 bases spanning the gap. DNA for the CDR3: TGTGCCAGCAGCTTAGAGGGCGCAGGGCTGGCTGAAGCTTTCTTT. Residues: CASSLEGAGLAEAFF.

CDR3 protein: CASSVKYEQYF. DNA for the CDR3: TGTGCCAGCAGTGTAAAATACGAGCAGTACTTC. The V call is TRBV28, the J call TRBJ2-7; D gene uncertain. The CDR3 consists of 11 residues. Germline loops: CDR1 MDHEN, CDR2 SYDVKM. Trimming left V 5 bases short and J 4 bases short, with 6 bases between. The full variable domain, its missing parts supplied by reference TRBV28 and TRBJ2-7, is DVKVTQSSRYLVKRTGEKVFLECVQDMDHENMFWYRQDPGLGLRLIYFSYDVKMKEKGDIPEGYSVSREKKERFSLILESASTNQTSMYLCASSVKYEQYFGPGTRLTVT.

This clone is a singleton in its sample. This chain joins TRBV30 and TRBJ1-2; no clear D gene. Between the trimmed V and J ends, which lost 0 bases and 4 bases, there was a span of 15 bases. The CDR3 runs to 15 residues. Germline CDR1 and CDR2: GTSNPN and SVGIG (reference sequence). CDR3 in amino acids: CAWSVTALRGYGYTF. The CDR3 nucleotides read TGTGCCTGGAGTGTTACGGCCCTACGGGGCTATGGCTACACCTTC.